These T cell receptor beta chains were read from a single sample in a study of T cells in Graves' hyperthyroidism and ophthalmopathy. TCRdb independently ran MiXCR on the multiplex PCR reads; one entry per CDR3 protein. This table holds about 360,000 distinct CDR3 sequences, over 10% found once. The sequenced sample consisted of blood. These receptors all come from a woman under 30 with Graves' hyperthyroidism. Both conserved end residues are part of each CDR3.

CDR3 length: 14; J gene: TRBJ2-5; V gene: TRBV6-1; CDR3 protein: CASSKGPGGGTQYF
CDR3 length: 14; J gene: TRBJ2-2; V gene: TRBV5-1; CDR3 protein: CASGTAQNTGELFF
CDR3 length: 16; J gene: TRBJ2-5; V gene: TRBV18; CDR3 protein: CASSPQSAHNWETQYF
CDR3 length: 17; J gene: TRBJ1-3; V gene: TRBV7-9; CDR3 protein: CASSFGAHPSSGNTIYF
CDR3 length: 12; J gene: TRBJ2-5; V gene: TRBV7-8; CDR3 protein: CASGRRQETQYF
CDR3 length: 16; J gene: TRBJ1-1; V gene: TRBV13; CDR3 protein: CASSSGTDLGGTEAFF
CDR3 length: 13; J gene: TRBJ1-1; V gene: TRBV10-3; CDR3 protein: CAISAGPNTEAFF
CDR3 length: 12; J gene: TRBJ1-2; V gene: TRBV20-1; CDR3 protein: CSAPTGTRGYTF
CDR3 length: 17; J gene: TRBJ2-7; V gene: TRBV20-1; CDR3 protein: CSASQYGLAYSSYEQYF
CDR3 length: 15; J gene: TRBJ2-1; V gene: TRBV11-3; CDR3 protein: CASSQGLAEYNEQFF
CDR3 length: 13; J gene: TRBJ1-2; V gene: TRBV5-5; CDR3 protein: CASSLRQPHGYTF
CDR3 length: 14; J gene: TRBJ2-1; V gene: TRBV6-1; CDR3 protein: CASEGTGMSNEQFF
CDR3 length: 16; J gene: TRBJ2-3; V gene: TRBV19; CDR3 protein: CASNNPGGVDGNTQYF
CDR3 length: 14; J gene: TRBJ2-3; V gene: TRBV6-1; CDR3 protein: CASSVMPDTDTQYF
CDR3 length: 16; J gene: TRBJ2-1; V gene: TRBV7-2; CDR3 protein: CASSRLAESSYNEQFF
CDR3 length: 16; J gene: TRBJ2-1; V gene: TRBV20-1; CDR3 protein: CSASFFGASSYNEQFF
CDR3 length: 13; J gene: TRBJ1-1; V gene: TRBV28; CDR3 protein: CASRGWGHPEAFF
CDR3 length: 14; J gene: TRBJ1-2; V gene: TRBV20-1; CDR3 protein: CSAPWRGADYGYTF
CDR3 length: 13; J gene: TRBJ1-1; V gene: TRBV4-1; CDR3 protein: CASSQNTGTEAFF
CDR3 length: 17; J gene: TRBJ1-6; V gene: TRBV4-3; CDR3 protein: CASSQAYRSSYNSPLHF
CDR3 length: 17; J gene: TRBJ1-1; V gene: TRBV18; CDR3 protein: CASSPGFVTGVNTEAFF
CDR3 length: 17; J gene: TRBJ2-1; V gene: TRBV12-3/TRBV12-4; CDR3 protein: CASSLMRGRARSNEQFF
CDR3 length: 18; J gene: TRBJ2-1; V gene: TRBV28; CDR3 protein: CASSCRDRLFWQYNEQFF
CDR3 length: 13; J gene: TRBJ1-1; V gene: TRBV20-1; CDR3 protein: CSAREGRSTEAFF
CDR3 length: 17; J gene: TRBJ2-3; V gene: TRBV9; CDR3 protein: CASSARPRDRERDTQYF
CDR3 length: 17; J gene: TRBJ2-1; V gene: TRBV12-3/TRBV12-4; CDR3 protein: CASSHPGTSGFGNEQFF
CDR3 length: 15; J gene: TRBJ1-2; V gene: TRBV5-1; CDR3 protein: CASSYAGTGGSGYTF
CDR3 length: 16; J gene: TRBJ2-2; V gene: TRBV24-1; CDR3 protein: CATSDHSSRLTGELFF
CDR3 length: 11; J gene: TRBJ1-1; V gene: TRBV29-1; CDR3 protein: CSVGGYTEAFF
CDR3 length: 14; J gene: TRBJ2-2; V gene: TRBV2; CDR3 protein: CASRAGTSGGELFF
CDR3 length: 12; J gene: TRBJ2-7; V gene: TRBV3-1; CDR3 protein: CASSQGAYEQYF
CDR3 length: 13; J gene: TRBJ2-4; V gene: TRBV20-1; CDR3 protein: CSASGGSGNIQYF
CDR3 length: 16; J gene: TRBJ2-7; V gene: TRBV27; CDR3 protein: CASSLVSGPFKAEQYF
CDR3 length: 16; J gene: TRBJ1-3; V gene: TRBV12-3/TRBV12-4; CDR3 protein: CASSLRGGVPGNTIYF
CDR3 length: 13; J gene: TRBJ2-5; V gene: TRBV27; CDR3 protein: CASSPQGRETQYF
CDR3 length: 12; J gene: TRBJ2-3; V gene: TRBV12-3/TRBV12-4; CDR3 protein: CASSRVRGTQYF
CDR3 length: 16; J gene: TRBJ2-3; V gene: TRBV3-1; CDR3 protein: CASSQNLALSTDTQYF
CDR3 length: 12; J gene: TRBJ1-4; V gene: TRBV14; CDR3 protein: CASSLQGEKLFF
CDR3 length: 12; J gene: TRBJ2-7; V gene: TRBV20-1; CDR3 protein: CSATRDVAEQYF
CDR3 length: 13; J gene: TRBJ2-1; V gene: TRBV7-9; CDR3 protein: CASSSGTLGEQFF
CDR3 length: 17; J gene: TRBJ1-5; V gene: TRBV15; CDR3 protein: CATSKKDSTGRNQPQHF
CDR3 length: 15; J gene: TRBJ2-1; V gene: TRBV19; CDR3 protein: CASSILGSSYNEQFF
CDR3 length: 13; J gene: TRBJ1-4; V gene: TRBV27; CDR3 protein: CASRGTGGEKLFF
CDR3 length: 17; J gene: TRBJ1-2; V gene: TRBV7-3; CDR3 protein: CADLETVSSTTNYGYTF
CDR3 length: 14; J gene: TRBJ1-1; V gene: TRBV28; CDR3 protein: CASSEEAGGTEAFF
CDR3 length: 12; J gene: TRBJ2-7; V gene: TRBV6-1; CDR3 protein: CASNEQGTEQYF
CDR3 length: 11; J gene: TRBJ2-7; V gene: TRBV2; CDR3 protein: CASSEGQPQYF